The TCR beta chain described here comes from a study of control samples from healthy donors and cancer patients. CDR3 length equals 15 residues. V lost 0 bases and J lost 2; bases outside the gene matches: 1. Germline V lookup: CDR1 SGHRS, CDR2 YFSETQ. Assay: immunoSEQ multiplex PCR; the TCRdb copy retains only in-frame clones and omits some. The data contain some 65,000 clones, roughly 80% of them singletons. Sequencing was carried out using PBMCs. V is TRBV5-1 and J is TRBJ2-7, with 11 positions matching TRBD1. The TCR was taken from a woman in her forties or fifties with lung cancer. This CDR3 is CASSLGDRGTYEQYF. In DNA, the CDR3 is TGCGCCAGCAGCTTGGGGGACAGGGGGACCTACGAGCAGTACTTC. The whole variable domain, filled in from reference TRBV5-1 and TRBJ2-7, reads KAGVTQTPRYLIKTRGQQVTLSCSPISGHRSVSWYQQTPGQGLQFLFEYFSETQRNKGNFPGRFSGRQFSNSRSEMNVSTLELGDSALYLCASSLGDRGTYEQYFGPGTRLTVT.